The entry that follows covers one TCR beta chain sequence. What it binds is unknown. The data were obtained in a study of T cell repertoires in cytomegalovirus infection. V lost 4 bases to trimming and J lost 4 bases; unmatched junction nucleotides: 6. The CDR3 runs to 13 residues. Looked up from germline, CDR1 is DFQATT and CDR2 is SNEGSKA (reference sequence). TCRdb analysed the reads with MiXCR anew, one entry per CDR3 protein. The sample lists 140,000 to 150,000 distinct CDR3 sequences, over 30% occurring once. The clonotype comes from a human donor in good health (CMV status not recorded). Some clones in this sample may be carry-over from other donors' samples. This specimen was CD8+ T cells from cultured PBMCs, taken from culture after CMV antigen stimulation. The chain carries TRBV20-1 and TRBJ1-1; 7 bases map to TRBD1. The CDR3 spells CSATWTGGTEAFF. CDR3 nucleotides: TGCAGTGCTACTTGGACAGGCGGCACTGAAGCTTTCTTT.